Reported below is one TCR beta chain. This clonotype was observed many times. This clone's antigen is unknown. Base quality data are lacking; no much larger clone is found one base away. This sample was included in a study of regulatory T cells in long-lasting Graves disease (dated by TCRdb to the early 2020s). At the level of the whole study: Persistent Graves' disease was defined as persistently positive TSH receptor autoantibodies together with antithyroid drug treatment for over 5 years. This study used TCR sequencing and RNA sequencing of peripheral blood to compare persistent Graves' disease patients against newly diagnosed Graves' disease patients. A total of approximately 35 samples underwent TCR sequencing: around 13 from persistent and approximately 20 from newly diagnosed Graves' disease patients. The study was conducted in China and was registered as a clinical trial. On average, persistent Graves' disease patients in the clinical cohort had been on antithyroid drugs for about 10.3 years. What the research found in general, with its limitations: The study examined only peripheral blood because the primary lesion, thyroid tissue, could not be accessed. Compared with newly diagnosed patients, persistent Graves' disease patients had lower TCR Shannon entropy and fewer highly expanded clones, which suggests clonal expansion. Preferential use of TRBV28, TRBJ1-2 and TRBJ2-5 was observed in persistent disease, whereas TRBV20-1 and TRBJ2-1 were favored in newly diagnosed disease. Patients with persistent disease shared more public clonotypes (over 2,500) than newly diagnosed patients did (roughly 970). Sequencing and analysis were limited to the TCR beta chain. The small sample size was acknowledged by the authors as a limitation that may reduce accuracy.

Interpreted using the paper, the time point label stands for: persistent/refractory GD, antithyroid drugs over 5 years with positive TRAb. RNA was extracted from PBMCs in TRIzol for both TCR sequencing and RNA sequencing. The diagnosis of Graves' disease followed American Thyroid Association guidelines. Patients were recruited from an endocrinology department in Xi'an, China. From each patient, 8 to 10 milliliters of peripheral blood was collected into an EDTA anticoagulant tube. PBMCs were isolated by Ficoll Paque Plus density gradient separation without further T cell sorting. An Agilent 2100 Bioanalyzer and agarose gel were used to assess RNA quality, and a NanoDrop 2000 was used to measure RNA concentration. Via the germline V gene (reference sequence), CDR1 is DFQATT and CDR2 SNEGSKA. From the cysteine through the phenylalanine, the CDR3 covers 11 amino acids. Only the CDR3 part of the read is kept: 33 bases, read in frame from the first base.

Library prep was done by multiplex PCR. The reads were generated on an Illumina HiSeq 4000. TCR beta libraries were built with iRepertoire HTBI primers and Arm-PCR amplification of CDR3 regions. Before sequencing, the PCR products underwent gel purification. Per the authors' processing: Gene usage analysis of CDR3 amino acid clonotypes used the 50 to 70 TRBV and about 15 TRBJ segments found across samples. COPE and FqMerger were used to merge filtered high-quality paired reads into contigs. BLAST was used to align contigs to the IMGT TRBV, TRBD and TRBJ reference genes, and CDR3 was defined following IMGT. Highly expanded clones were defined as clonotypes with a frequency above 0.1%. Shannon entropy served as the measure of repertoire diversity, while the Gini coefficient captured V-J evenness. Clonotypes shared by more than one individual were considered public. TCRdb trimmed public reads at Q25 via fastp, called clones via MiXCR and kept in-frame beta chains. CDR3 protein duplicates are merged, each entry listing the most common genes and DNA. Here the V and J calls rest on TCRdb's processing, not on the authors' analysis. The sample includes about 470,000 distinct CDR3 sequences, with about a fifth observed a single time. 6.5% to 8% of the sample belongs to the ten largest clones.

Here the sequenced sample was peripheral blood mononuclear cells (PBMCs), taken when the disease was refractory, from a patient treated with antithyroid drugs. This clonotype was sampled from a female donor with Graves disease. The chain links TRBV20-1 with TRBJ2-7, and 11 junctional nucleotides match TRBD2. The CDR3 protein sequence reads: CRGTSGDEQYF. The DNA sequence reads TGCCGTGGGACTAGCGGAGACGAGCAGTACTTC.